This T cell receptor (beta chain) was retrieved from a study of T cell responses to AZD1222 COVID-19 vaccine. Study in general: The analysis combined second doses at about 4 or about 12 weeks. Regarding the study as a whole: Among the donors, most were white British and more were female, and clonal diversity was possibly underestimated. Vaccine-related CD4 TCRs covered spike, predominating at 160-218 and 743-854. All repertoire sampling was performed exclusively after the peak T cell response.

Generated by immunoSEQ multiplex PCR, the TCRdb table keeps only in-frame clones and is missing some. Counted here are around 200,000 clones, 88% occurring once; the ten biggest clones make up less than 0.55%. Trimming removed 0 bases at V and 5 bases at J, with 8 bases between. Germline V gives CDR1 LNHNV, CDR2 YYDKDF (reference sequence). The CDR3 is made up of 13 amino acids. To note about this clone: Its antigen is not identified.

Sequencing used peripheral blood, obtained on day 0 of AZD1222 vaccination. The chain combines TRBV15 with TRBJ2-7; tentative D call: TRBD1 (6 bases). This TCR derives from an adult in good health. CDR3 in DNA: TGTGCCACCAGCAGAGAACAGGGAAACGAGCAGTACTTC. This encodes CATSREQGNEQYF.